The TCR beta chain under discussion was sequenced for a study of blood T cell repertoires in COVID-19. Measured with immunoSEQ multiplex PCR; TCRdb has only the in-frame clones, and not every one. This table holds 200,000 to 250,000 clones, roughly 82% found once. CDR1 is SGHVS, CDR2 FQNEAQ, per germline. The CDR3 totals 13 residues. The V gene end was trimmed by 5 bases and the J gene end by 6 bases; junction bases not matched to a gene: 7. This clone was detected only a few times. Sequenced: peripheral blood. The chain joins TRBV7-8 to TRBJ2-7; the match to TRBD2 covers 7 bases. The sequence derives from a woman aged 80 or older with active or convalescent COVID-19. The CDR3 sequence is CASSTGLVSEQYF. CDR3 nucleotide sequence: TGTGCCAGCAGCACCGGACTAGTTAGCGAGCAGTACTTC. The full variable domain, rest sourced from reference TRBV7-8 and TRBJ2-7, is GAGVSQSPRYKVAKRGQDVALRCDPISGHVSLFWYQQALGQGPEFLTYFQNEAQLDKSGLPSDRFFAERPEGSVSTLKIQRTQQEDSAVYLCASSTGLVSEQYFGPGTRLTVT.